The 11 T cell receptor beta chains below come from one sample, sequenced in a study of post-analysis software for immune sequencing data. The study's findings and limits: Relative to controls, patients had five TRBV segments at higher frequency, with TRBV5-6, TRBV5-1 and TRBV20-1 among these.

Incorporated into the TCR beta cDNA libraries were unique molecular identifiers, which served to reduce PCR and sequencing biases. A single record per CDR3 protein comes from TCRdb applying MiXCR to the PCR reads. The data show about 820,000 distinct CDR3 sequences, about 53% seen once. Their target antigens are unknown. The sample consisted of blood. The receptors come from a girl aged 5-17 years with multiple sclerosis.

The V gene is TRBV12-3 or TRBV12-4, the J gene TRBJ2-3, with 16 bases matching TRBD2. With 5 bases clipped from V and 3 bases from J, the junction kept 8 bases outside the gene matches. This CDR3 spans 18 amino acids. CDR3 bases: TGTGCCAGCAGTCCCGGGACTAGCGGGAGGGTATCTACAGATACGCAGTATTTT. Amino acid sequence: CASSPGTSGRVSTDTQYF.

This clonotype appeared a single time. CDR3 amino acids: CASSWTQGRSYNEQFF. The CDR3 region has the DNA TGCGCCAGCAGCTGGACCCAGGGTAGATCCTACAATGAGCAGTTCTTC. This chain connects TRBV5-1 to TRBJ2-1; D might be TRBD1 (5 bases). Germline V gene lookup returns CDR1 SGHRS and CDR2 YFSETQ. CDR3 length: 16 amino acids. Trimming removed 3 bases at V and 1 base at J, with 14 bases between.

With respect to this clonotype: The junction differs from germline at one of its ends, possibly a read error. The rearrangement uses TRBV27 and TRBJ2-6, with D possibly TRBD1 on 5 matching bases. The V gene's germline CDR1 is MNHEY and CDR2 SMNVEV (reference sequence). The CDR3 spans 18 residues. Written as DNA, the CDR3 is TGTACCAGCAGTGCACGGTCTGAAAGGGGTTCTGGGGCCAACGTCCTGACTTTC. Translation: CTSSARSERGSGANVLTF.

This clonotype was seen a handful of times. The chain joins TRBV4-1 to TRBJ2-7, with 11 nucleotides matching TRBD2. The CDR3 contains 17 residues. Germline lookup yields CDR1 MGHRA and CDR2 YSYEKL. J lost 0 bases, V lost 1 base, and 5 bases had no gene match. The CDR3 sequence is CASSQGGLADSSYEQYF. CDR3 nucleotides: TGCGCCAGCAGCCAAGGGGGACTAGCGGATAGCTCCTACGAGCAGTACTTC.

The V call is TRBV11-2, the J call TRBJ2-3; D gene ambiguous. CDR3 length: 13 residues. Germline-derived CDR1 and CDR2 are SGHAT and FQNNGV. V was pared by 1 base and J by 6 bases, with 8 bases between. The CDR3, as DNA: TGTGCCAGCAGCTTAGTGCCCAGGGATACGCAGTATTTT. Protein: CASSLVPRDTQYF.

The V and J genes are TRBV4-1 and TRBJ2-7; maybe TRBD2 (6 bases). Trimming took off 0 bases at V and 0 bases at J, with 12 bases between the two ends. Germline V gene lookup returns CDR1 MGHRA and CDR2 YSYEKL. CDR3 length: 16 residues. CDR3 residues: CASSQEYPRDSYEQYF. The DNA for the CDR3 is TGCGCCAGCAGCCAAGAATACCCGCGGGACTCCTACGAGCAGTACTTC.

This clonotype has only a few counts. The V call is TRBV29-1, the J call TRBJ2-1; D remains ambiguous. The CDR3 length is 14 residues. Germline V gene sequence: CDR1 SQVTM, CDR2 ANQGSEA. V lost 3 bases to trimming and J lost 6 bases, with 15 bases between them. CDR3 nucleotide sequence: TGCAGCGTTGATCCCGGTATGGCCTTCAATGAGCAGTTCTTC. This codes for CSVDPGMAFNEQFF.

In its sample, this clonotype was seen a few times. The chain has TRBV5-1 and TRBJ2-3; tentatively, D is TRBD1 or TRBD2 (5 bases each). This CDR3 has 16 residues. V lost 0 bases and J 4 bases, leaving 15 bases between the germline ends. Germline values: CDR1 SGHRS, CDR2 YFSETQ. In DNA, the CDR3 is TGCGCCAGCAGCTTGGCCGGGGCAGGGAACGCAGATACGCAGTATTTT. This codes for CASSLAGAGNADTQYF.

The chain has TRBV5-1 and TRBJ1-1; D remains ambiguous. CDR3 length: 14 amino acids. Germline V gene sequence: CDR1 SGHRS, CDR2 YFSETQ. Trimming left V 6 bases short and J 4 bases short, with 16 bases between. The CDR3 nucleotides are TGCGCCAGCAAACGTAACAGTCCTAGCACTGAAGCTTTCTTT. It translates to CASKRNSPSTEAFF.

The rearrangement uses TRBV6-2 or TRBV6-3 and TRBJ2-5, with no clear D. V lost 7 bases and J 4 bases, leaving 22 bases between the germline ends. The CDR3 consists of 16 residues. Germline loops: CDR1 MNHEY, CDR2 SVGEGT. As DNA, the CDR3 is TGTGCCAGCAAACGCCGGTCACTTCGTTCGGTAGAGACCCAGTACTTC. Its translation is CASKRRSLRSVETQYF.

The genes are TRBV7-2 and TRBJ2-1; TRBD1 matches at 8 bases. This CDR3 has 15 residues. Looked up from germline, CDR1 is SGHTA and CDR2 is FQGNSA. V lost 2 bases, J lost 8 bases, and 8 bases stayed unmatched. The CDR3 protein is CASSLTRTGSDEQFF. CDR3 nucleotides: TGTGCCAGCAGCTTAACTAGGACAGGGTCGGATGAGCAGTTCTTC.